This TCR beta chain comes out of a study of glioma-infiltrating T cells after dendritic cell vaccination. Time point indicated: after dendritic cell vaccination, including at tumor progression/relapse. TCRdb's table, derived via immunoSEQ multiplex PCR, lists solely in-frame clones and lacks some. The repertoire has tens of thousands of clones, about four fifths of them found once; the top ten carry about a sixth. From germline, CDR1 is SGHTA and CDR2 FQGNSA. CDR3 length: 15 amino acids. The junction had 8 bases not matched to a gene; V was cut back by 2 bases and J by 6 bases. The sequencing used blood, collected after dendritic cell vaccination. The J gene is TRBJ2-7, the V gene TRBV7-2; TRBD1 matches at 9 bases. The clonotype comes from a human donor with glioblastoma. CDR3 protein: CASSLQGQGIGEQYF. Here the CDR3 DNA reads TGTGCCAGCAGCTTACAGGGACAGGGTATCGGCGAGCAGTACTTC.